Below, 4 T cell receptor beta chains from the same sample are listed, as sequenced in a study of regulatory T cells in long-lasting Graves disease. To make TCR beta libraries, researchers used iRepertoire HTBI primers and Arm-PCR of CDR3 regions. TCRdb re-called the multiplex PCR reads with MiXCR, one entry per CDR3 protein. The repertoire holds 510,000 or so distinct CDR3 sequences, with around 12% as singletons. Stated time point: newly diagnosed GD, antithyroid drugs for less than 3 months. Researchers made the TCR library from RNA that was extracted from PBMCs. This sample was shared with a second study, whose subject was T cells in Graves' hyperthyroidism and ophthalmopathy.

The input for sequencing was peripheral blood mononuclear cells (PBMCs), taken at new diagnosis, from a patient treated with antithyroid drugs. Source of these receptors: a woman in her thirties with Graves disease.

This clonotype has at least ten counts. The CDR3 spells CASSEWRRDRTDTQYF. The CDR3 coding sequence is TGTGCCAGCAGCGAGTGGCGTAGGGACCGCACAGATACGCAGTATTTT. This chain uses TRBV7-9 with TRBJ2-3; the D call may be TRBD1 or TRBD2 (5 bases each). This CDR3 contains 16 residues. Germline loops: CDR1 SEHNR, CDR2 FQNEAQ (reference sequence). Trimming removed 5 bases at V and 1 base at J, with 16 bases between.

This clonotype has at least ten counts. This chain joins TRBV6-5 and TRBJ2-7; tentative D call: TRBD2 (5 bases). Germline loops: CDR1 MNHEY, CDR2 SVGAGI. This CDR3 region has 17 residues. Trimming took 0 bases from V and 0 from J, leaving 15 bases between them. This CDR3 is CASSYSLRALSSYEQYF. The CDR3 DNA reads TGTGCCAGCAGTTACTCCCTGAGGGCACTGAGCTCCTACGAGCAGTACTTC.

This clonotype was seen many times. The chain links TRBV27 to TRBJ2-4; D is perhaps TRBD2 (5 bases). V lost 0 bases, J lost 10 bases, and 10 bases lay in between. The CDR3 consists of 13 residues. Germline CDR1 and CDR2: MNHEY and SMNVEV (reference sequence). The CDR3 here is CASSLSPGWIQYF. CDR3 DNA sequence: TGTGCCAGCAGTTTATCACCGGGGTGGATTCAGTACTTC.

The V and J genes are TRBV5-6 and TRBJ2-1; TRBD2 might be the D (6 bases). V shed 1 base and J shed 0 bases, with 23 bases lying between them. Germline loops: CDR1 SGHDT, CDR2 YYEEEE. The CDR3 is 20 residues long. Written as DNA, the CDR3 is TGTGCCAGCAGCTTGTCGTCGCTAGCGAATCTAGAGGGCTCCTACAATGAGCAGTTCTTC. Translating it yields CASSLSSLANLEGSYNEQFF.